The T cell receptor (beta chain) under discussion was sequenced for a study of Ad26.COV2.S vaccination and SARS-CoV-2 variants. Method: immunoSEQ multiplex PCR; TCRdb's copy keeps in-frame clones and lacks some. This table has about 390,000 clones, roughly nine tenths appearing once. V lost 2 bases and J 4 bases, leaving 17 bases between the germline ends. CDR1 is SGHTA, CDR2 FQGNSA, per germline. The CDR3 sequence is 16 residues long. Documented treatment: some 19 received Ad26.COV2.S at low or high dose, single or two shots; 5 received placebo; per-sample allocation not given. After the first vaccine or placebo injection, samples were drawn on day 63.

The sequences come from peripheral blood, collected in a trial of Ad26.COV2.S vaccine versus placebo. The V and J genes are TRBV7-2 and TRBJ1-1; maybe TRBD1 (6 bases). This clonotype was sampled from a person between 18 and 65 years old who received the Ad26.COV2.S COVID-19 vaccine or a placebo. For the CDR3, the DNA is TGTGCCAGCAGCTTAAACGCAGGGGTCATTGCCACTGAAGCTTTCTTT. This gives the protein CASSLNAGVIATEAFF. The complete variable domain, with remaining parts taken from reference TRBV7-2 and TRBJ1-1, reads GAGVSQSPSNKVTEKGKDVELRCDPISGHTALYWYRQSLGQGLEFLIYFQGNSAPDKSGLPSDRFSAERTGGSVSTLTIQRTQQEDSAVYLCASSLNAGVIATEAFFGQGTRLTVV.